These T cell receptor beta chains were read from a single sample in a study of TIL therapy for anti-PD-1-resistant metastatic lung cancer. Method: immunoSEQ multiplex PCR; TCRdb's copy keeps in-frame clones and lacks some. The sample lists tens of thousands of clones; around 85% were seen once. The sample was blood, taken at baseline. These receptors came from a person between 25 and 79 years old with non-small cell lung cancer. Both conserved end residues are part of each CDR3. A D gene is named only where the DNA matches it firmly. Rows may omit the clone size; those that give it use once, few, many or a size class.

15 NA TRBJ2-5 NA TRBV7-8 TGTGCCAGCAGCTTCCCGGGACGGTCCCAAGAGACCCAGTACTTC CASSFPGRSQETQYF
14 NA TRBJ2-5 once TRBV7-2 TGTGCCAGCAGCCTGCTCACCAGAGAAGAGACCCAGTACTTC CASSLLTREETQYF
16 NA TRBJ2-3 once TRBV24-1 TGTGCCACCAGTGACCCGGGGAGGGGGAGTCCCGATACGCAGTATTTT CATSDPGRGSPDTQYF
15 NA TRBJ2-1 few TRBV24-1 TGTGCCACCAGTGAGTGGTATATGGGAAACAATGAGCAGTTCTTC CATSEWYMGNNEQFF
13 TRBD1 TRBJ1-2 NA TRBV7-9 TGTGCCAGCAGCGAAACTTCAGGGGGCGCCCCCACCTTC CASSETSGGAPTF
16 NA TRBJ2-1 NA TRBV5-4 TGTGCCAGCAGCTTGGGCGGGGGCCGGTTTGGGAATGAGCAGTTCTTC CASSLGGGRFGNEQFF
15 NA TRBJ1-5 NA TRBV6-2/TRBV6-3 TGTGCCAGCAGTTACGGTGGGGTTAGCAATCAGCCCCAGCATTTT CASSYGGVSNQPQHF
15 TRBD1 TRBJ1-2 NA TRBV27 TGTGCCAGCAGTGCCGCAGGGGGGGCGGGCTATGGCTACACCTTC CASSAAGGAGYGYTF
15 NA TRBJ2-7 NA TRBV7-9 TGTGCCAGCAGCTCTGATATCGGGGATCCCTACGAGCAGTACTTC CASSSDIGDPYEQYF
15 NA TRBJ2-6 NA TRBV3-1/TRBV3-2 TGTGCCAGCAGCCAGGGAAACTCTGGGGCCAACGTCCTGACTTTC CASSQGNSGANVLTF
15 TRBD2 TRBJ2-3 NA TRBV30 TGTGCCGGGGACAGCACTAGCGGGATAGGAGATACGCAGTATTTT CAGDSTSGIGDTQYF
15 NA TRBJ2-1 NA TRBV5-1 TGCGCCAGCAGCTCCCAGGGTAAAGGATCCAATGAGCAGTTCTTC CASSSQGKGSNEQFF
20 NA TRBJ2-2 NA TRBV5-8 TGTGCCAGCAGCAAGAGGTTTGACACGAACAGGTTCAGGAACACCGGGGAGCTGTTTTTT CASSKRFDTNRFRNTGELFF
11 NA TRBJ2-3 NA TRBV20-1 TGCAGTGCTAGACGGGCAGATACGCAGTATTTT CSARRADTQYF
14 NA TRBJ1-2 NA TRBV3-1/TRBV3-2 TGTGCCAGCAGCCAAGATACAGTCAGTCATGGCTACACCTTC CASSQDTVSHGYTF
12 NA TRBJ2-7 NA TRBV18 TGTGCCAGAACGAGGGGTCATGACGAGCAGTACTTC CARTRGHDEQYF
14 TRBD2 TRBJ2-1 NA TRBV30 TGTGCCTGGAGAAGAGCGGGGGGCTACAATGAGCAGTTCTTC CAWRRAGGYNEQFF
16 NA TRBJ2-3 NA TRBV5-1 TGCGCCAGCAGCTTGGCCTCGGGGGGCACCACAGATACGCAGTATTTT CASSLASGGTTDTQYF
16 NA TRBJ1-4 NA TRBV7-2 TGTGCCAGCAGCCCCTCATGGACTTCGGGAAGGGAAAAACTGTTTTTT CASSPSWTSGREKLFF
13 NA TRBJ2-7 NA TRBV7-2 TGTGCCAGCAGCTTAGCAGGCAGCTACGAGCAGTACTTC CASSLAGSYEQYF
16 TRBD2 TRBJ2-1 NA TRBV28 TGTGCCAGCAGTTGGGGGACTAGCGGGAGAGTTCATGAGCAGTTCTTC CASSWGTSGRVHEQFF
15 NA TRBJ2-2 NA TRBV23-1 TGCGCCAGCAGTCAATCGTCCAGGAACACCGGGGAGCTGTTTTTT CASSQSSRNTGELFF
15 NA TRBJ2-3 NA TRBV6-2/TRBV6-3 TGTGCCAGCAGTTACGAAACTAGAAGCACAGATACGCAGTATTTT CASSYETRSTDTQYF
14 TRBD2 TRBJ2-1 NA TRBV14 TGTGCCAGCAGCGGGACTAGCTGGTACAATGAGCAGTTCTTC CASSGTSWYNEQFF
14 NA TRBJ1-2 few TRBV9 TGTGCCAGCAGCGCCGGGACGGTACCTTATGGCTACACCTTC CASSAGTVPYGYTF
15 TRBD1 TRBJ2-3 NA TRBV7-9 TGTGCCAGCAGCTTAAGGAGACAGGGGGCAGATACGCAGTATTTT CASSLRRQGADTQYF
15 NA TRBJ2-2 NA TRBV6-5 TGTGCCAGCAGTTACCTAACAGGGTTCACCGGGGAGCTGTTTTTT CASSYLTGFTGELFF
11 NA TRBJ1-6 NA TRBV19 TGTGCCAGTAGTATACTCTCACCCCTCCACTTT CASSILSPLHF
13 NA TRBJ1-6 NA TRBV6-4 TGTGCCAGCAGTGTCGGTTTTGGATCACCCCTCCACTTT CASSVGFGSPLHF